This entry lists 26 T cell receptor beta chains sequenced from one sample in a study of cytomegalovirus exposure and HLA in healthy donors. PCR involved 60 Vbeta and 13 Jbeta primers. Some clones are missing from TCRdb's copy, which holds only in-frame ones; the method was immunoSEQ multiplex PCR. This sample has approximately 150,000 clones, with 75% to 85% found just once. The specimen sequenced was PBMCs. The receptor source for this set is a woman aged 45-59 years in good health and CMV-seronegative.

The CDR3 nucleotides read TGTGCCAGCAGTTTGGGGGGGGCTTCATCTAATGAAAAACTGTTTTTT. This encodes CASSLGGASSNEKLFF. This chain joins TRBV27 and TRBJ1-4; possibly TRBD1 for D (6 bases). Germline values: CDR1 MNHEY, CDR2 SMNVEV (reference sequence). This CDR3 comprises 16 residues. V dropped 3 bases and J dropped 3 bases, with 14 bases sitting between them.

V gene TRBV4-2 combines with J gene TRBJ2-2; TRBD2 aligns across 14 bases. J gave up 4 bases and V 2 bases, and 3 bases lay outside the gene matches. The CDR3 has 17 residues. Germline CDR1 reads LGHNA; CDR2 reads YNFKEQ. The CDR3 nucleotides read TGTGCCAGCAGCCAACAGACTAGCGGGAGGGGCACCGGGGAGCTGTTTTTT. Translated: CASSQQTSGRGTGELFF.

A remark on this clone: Other nucleotide sequences from this sample produce the same CDR3. The chain joins TRBV2 to TRBJ2-3; 8 nucleotides agree with TRBD2. The J segment lost 2 bases and the V segment lost 2 bases, leaving 6 bases of the junction unmatched. CDR3 length: 16 residues. CDR1 and CDR2 (germline): SNHLY, FYNNEI. Here the CDR3 DNA reads TGTGCCAGCAGTGAACGGGGGGGCCGAAACACAGATACGCAGTATTTT. Residues: CASSERGGRNTDTQYF. Combining the CDR3 with reference TRBV2 and TRBJ2-3 gives the whole variable domain EPEVTQTPSHQVTQMGQEVILRCVPISNHLYFYWYRQILGQKVEFLVSFYNNEISEKSEIFDDQFSVERPDGSNFTLKIRSTKLEDSAMYFCASSERGGRNTDTQYFGPGTRLTVL.

The chain has TRBV10-3 and TRBJ2-2; the D gene is possibly TRBD1 (5 bases). Germline V gene data show CDR1 as ENHRY and CDR2 as SYGVKD. Trimming removed 4 bases from V and 3 bases from J, with 9 bases in between. The CDR3 consists of 14 residues. The CDR3 reads CAISGRRDTGELFF. As DNA, the CDR3 is TGTGCCATCAGTGGACGCAGGGACACCGGGGAGCTGTTTTTT.

V and J are TRBV29-1 and TRBJ2-1; 9 nucleotides agree with TRBD2. The germline V gene has CDR1 SQVTM and CDR2 ANQGSEA. V lost 3 bases to trimming and J lost 6 bases; unmatched junction nucleotides: 3. This CDR3 is built from 13 residues. The CDR3 loop is CSVELAGSNEQFF. The DNA for the CDR3 is TGCAGCGTTGAGCTAGCGGGAAGCAATGAGCAGTTCTTC.

The chain combines TRBV6-5 with TRBJ1-2; no reliable D call. Deletions cut 7 bases from V and 10 bases from J, with 16 bases between. The CDR3 has 12 amino acids. The V gene's germline CDR1 is MNHEY and CDR2 SVGAGI. The CDR3: CASTSPGRLYTF. The CDR3 nucleotides read TGTGCCAGCACTAGCCCGGGCAGGCTCTACACCTTC.

CDR3 region: CASSPPNSGNEQFF. The CDR3, as DNA: TGTGCCAGCTCACCACCGAATAGCGGCAATGAGCAGTTCTTC. The rearrangement uses TRBV18 and TRBJ2-1; TRBD2 might be the D (6 bases). V was cut by 0 bases and J by 6 bases, with 9 bases left in between. Germline V gene lookup returns CDR1 KGHSH and CDR2 LQKENI. The CDR3 is 14 residues long.

This clone was recorded a few times. The chain employs TRBV5-1 and TRBJ1-1, with D possibly TRBD1 on 5 matching bases. Germline CDR1 SGHRS, CDR2 YFSETQ. V lost 4 bases and J 3 bases, leaving 16 bases between the germline ends. The CDR3 has 15 amino acids. The CDR3 nucleotides read TGCGCCAGCAGCGTCTTCAGGGTAGGAGACACTGAAGCTTTCTTT. It is translated as CASSVFRVGDTEAFF. The entire variable domain, with the rest obtained from reference TRBV5-1 and TRBJ1-1, is as follows: KAGVTQTPRYLIKTRGQQVTLSCSPISGHRSVSWYQQTPGQGLQFLFEYFSETQRNKGNFPGRFSGRQFSNSRSEMNVSTLELGDSALYLCASSVFRVGDTEAFFGQGTRLTVV.

V usage is TRBV19 and J usage is TRBJ1-1; D is uncertain. The ends were cut back, 6 bases at V and 2 bases at J, with 13 bases in the middle. Germline V gene data show CDR1 as LNHDA and CDR2 as SQIVND (reference sequence). The CDR3 runs to 14 residues. CDR3 bases: TGTGCCAGTAGCAGATCTGGGAGTAACACTGAAGCTTTCTTT. Encoded protein: CASSRSGSNTEAFF.

The chain recombines TRBV30 with TRBJ1-4, with D tentatively TRBD1 (6 bases). CDR1 GTSNPN and CDR2 SVGIG come from the germline V gene (reference sequence). The CDR3 is 15 residues long. Trimming removed 0 bases from V and 2 bases from J, with 10 bases in between. Here the CDR3 DNA reads TGTGCCTGGAGTGTAGGGGGGGGGACTAATGAAAAACTGTTTTTT. As protein: CAWSVGGGTNEKLFF.

Concerning this clone itself: Other DNA sequences within the sample encode an identical CDR3. The J gene is TRBJ1-2, the V gene TRBV7-2, with 8 bases lining up with TRBD1. From germline, CDR1 is SGHTA and CDR2 FQGNSA. This CDR3 spans 13 amino acids. Trimming removed 2 bases from V and 4 bases from J; junction bases left unmatched: 0. In DNA, the CDR3 is TGTGCCAGCAGCTTAACAGGGGGCTATGGCTACACCTTC. As protein: CASSLTGGYGYTF.

This sequence joins TRBV7-2 and TRBJ2-5; 7 bases are a match to TRBD2. The CDR3 has 14 amino acids. Germline assignment: CDR1 SGHTA and CDR2 FQGNSA. V was pared by 0 bases and J by 4 bases, with 2 bases of the junction left unmatched. CDR3 amino acids: CASSLAGGIETQYF. In DNA, the CDR3 is TGTGCCAGCAGCTTAGCGGGGGGGATAGAGACCCAGTACTTC.

The rearrangement uses TRBV7-2 and TRBJ1-4, with D unresolved. The CDR3 is 14 amino acids. CDR1 is SGHTA, CDR2 FQGNSA, per germline. Trimming left V 4 bases short and J 7 bases short, with 13 bases between. In nucleotides, the CDR3 is TGTGCCAGCAGCTCCGTAAGAGGGAGTGAAAAACTGTTTTTT. Its translation: CASSSVRGSEKLFF.

V and J are TRBV19 and TRBJ2-7; TRBD2 might be the D (6 bases). Looked up from germline, CDR1 is LNHDA and CDR2 is SQIVND (reference sequence). The CDR3 sequence is 14 residues long. Trimming cost V 2 bases and J 3 bases, with 11 bases left between them. The DNA of the CDR3 is TGTGCCAGTAGTATACAGCTGGAGGGCTACGAGCAGTACTTC. Translation: CASSIQLEGYEQYF. Combining the CDR3 with reference TRBV19 and TRBJ2-7 gives the whole variable domain DGGITQSPKYLFRKEGQNVTLSCEQNLNHDAMYWYRQDPGQGLRLIYYSQIVNDFQKGDIAEGYSVSREKKESFPLTVTSAQKNPTAFYLCASSIQLEGYEQYFGPGTRLTVT.

The gene calls are TRBV5-4 and TRBJ1-5; D remains ambiguous. This CDR3 comprises 15 residues. Trimming pared 4 bases from V and 2 bases from J, leaving 13 bases between. CDR1 SGHNT and CDR2 YYREEE come from the germline V gene (reference sequence). CDR3 nucleotide sequence: TGTGCCAGCAGCCTAAATGGGAGGGGCAATCAGCCCCAGCATTTT. It yields the protein CASSLNGRGNQPQHF.

In nucleotides, the CDR3 is TGTGCCAGCAGATATTATCCGGACAGGGGGAACTATGGCTACACCTTC. Translating it yields CASRYYPDRGNYGYTF. The genes are TRBV27 and TRBJ1-2; 10 bases line up with TRBD1. CDR3 length: 16 residues. CDR1 and CDR2 from the germline V gene are MNHEY and SMNVEV (reference sequence). J gave up 2 bases and V 6 bases, and 9 bases lay outside the gene matches.

The chain combines TRBV6-4 with TRBJ2-1; TRBD2 matches at 12 bases. The CDR3 runs 15 residues. Germline CDR1 and CDR2: MRHNA and SNTAGT. Losses at the gene ends were 0 bases for V and 6 bases for J; bases not matched to a gene: 0. The CDR3 sequence: CASSDSTSGSNEQFF. For the CDR3, the DNA is TGTGCCAGCAGTGACTCGACTAGCGGGAGCAATGAGCAGTTCTTC.

The rearrangement links TRBV29-1 to TRBJ1-2; D is possibly TRBD1 (6 bases). Germline lookup yields CDR1 SQVTM and CDR2 ANQGSEA. The CDR3 length is 11 residues. V lost 2 bases, J lost 7 bases, and 8 bases lay in between. The CDR3 loop is CSVELGGGYTF. CDR3 nucleotide sequence: TGCAGCGTTGAATTAGGGGGTGGCTACACCTTC.

A remark on this clone: Other nucleotide sequences in the sample specify the same CDR3. This chain joins TRBV27 and TRBJ2-7, with 9 bases that match TRBD1. This CDR3 has 14 residues. The V segment lost 5 bases and the J segment 2 bases; nucleotides outside the gene matches: 4. The germline CDR1 and CDR2 sequences are MNHEY and SMNVEV (reference sequence). The CDR3 sequence is CASSPRTGAYEQYF. The CDR3 DNA sequence: TGTGCCAGCAGTCCCAGGACAGGGGCCTACGAGCAGTACTTC.

The sample holds a few counts of this clone. V is TRBV27 and J is TRBJ1-6, with D perhaps TRBD1 (6 bases). The V and J ends lost 6 bases and 6 bases respectively, with 12 bases between them. This CDR3 has 14 amino acids. From germline, CDR1 is MNHEY and CDR2 SMNVEV (reference sequence). CDR3 sequence reads: CASRTGTLNSPLHF. CDR3 nucleotide sequence: TGTGCCAGCAGGACAGGAACCCTTAATTCACCCCTCCACTTT.

In its sample, this clone was seen once. The rearrangement joins TRBV5-6 to TRBJ2-2, with 14 nucleotides matching TRBD2. CDR3 length: 17 residues. Germline V CDR1 and CDR2: SGHDT, YYEEEE. The J segment lost 6 bases and the V segment lost 3 bases, leaving 7 bases of the junction unmatched. The CDR3 region is CASSSGLAGVYAGELFF. The CDR3 coding sequence is TGTGCCAGCAGCTCGGGACTAGCGGGAGTTTACGCCGGGGAGCTGTTTTTT.

This clone was seen only once. The gene calls are TRBV2 and TRBJ2-5, with 10 bases that match TRBD2. Germline V gives CDR1 SNHLY, CDR2 FYNNEI. V gave up 6 bases and J gave up 5 bases; unmatched junction bases: 6. The CDR3 consists of 14 residues. The CDR3 DNA follows: TGTGCCAGCAGCCGAGCGGGGGGGCCTGAGACCCAGTACTTC. Residues: CASSRAGGPETQYF.

This sequence joins TRBV27 and TRBJ1-3; 9 nucleotides agree with TRBD1. J lost 0 bases, V lost 8 bases, and 17 bases had no gene match. The CDR3 runs to 19 residues. The germline CDR1 and CDR2 sequences are MNHEY and SMNVEV (reference sequence). CDR3 in DNA: TGTGCCAGCCGACCCCAGGGACAGGGACCTATCATCTCTGGAAACACCATATATTTT. Translating gives CASRPQGQGPIISGNTIYF.

This clone was seen once. The V call is TRBV11-3, the J call TRBJ2-3, with a possible D match to TRBD2 (7 bases). The CDR3 has 15 amino acids. Trimming cost V 6 bases and J 3 bases, with 16 bases left between them. Germline assignment: CDR1 SGHNT and CDR2 YENEEA. The CDR3 bases are TGTGCCAGCAGAAGGGGGGGCAAGGGGACAGATACGCAGTATTTT. This translates into CASRRGGKGTDTQYF.

The J gene is TRBJ1-6, the V gene TRBV2, with 11 nucleotides matching TRBD1. The germline V gene has CDR1 SNHLY and CDR2 FYNNEI. CDR3 length: 12 residues. The trim removed 9 bases at V and 9 bases at J, leaving 1 base unmatched. The CDR3 loop is CARGTGGSPLHF. CDR3 DNA sequence: TGTGCCAGAGGGACAGGGGGTTCACCCCTCCACTTT.

Of note for this clone: This sample includes further DNA sequences coding for the same CDR3. The genes are TRBV6-6 and TRBJ1-2; perhaps TRBD1 as D (5 bases). The CDR3 consists of 15 residues. V was shortened by 5 bases and J by 8 bases, with 21 bases between the two germline ends. Germline V gives CDR1 MNHNY, CDR2 SVGAGI (reference sequence). This chain's CDR3 is CASSLGRAPFKGYTF. In nucleotides, the CDR3 is TGTGCCAGCAGTCTGGGCAGGGCCCCCTTTAAGGGCTACACCTTC.